The sequence of this TCR beta chain was determined in a study of blood T cells in healthy people across ages. Background on the study: Template-switching capture recovered about one barcoded beta molecule per two T cells.

About this clonotype: Its antigen is undetermined.

Approximately 10 milliliters of peripheral blood were drawn from each donor into EDTA-treated tubes. Per-sample yields of isolated PBMCs were at least 6 million. Whole-study findings and limits: Across the age range, TCR beta diversity per million T cells fell in a roughly linear way.

Primed by a sample-barcoded 5' primer and a J-beta primer mix, a second PCR proceeded for 7 to 11 cycles. TCRdb independently ran MiXCR on the 5' RACE reads; one entry per CDR3 protein. Found here are about 290,000 distinct CDR3 sequences, roughly 26% of them singletons; the top ten hold over 25%. The V and J ends lost 0 bases and 4 bases respectively, with 12 bases between them. The germline V gene has CDR1 SQVTM and CDR2 ANQGSEA. The CDR3 runs 14 residues. The rearrangement uses TRBV29-1 and TRBJ2-5; no reliable D call. The clonotype was recovered from a woman between 65 and 79 years old in good health. Sequenced sample: blood. CDR3 amino acids: CSVEETPYRETQYF. CDR3 DNA sequence: TGCAGCGTTGAAGAGACTCCTTACCGAGAGACCCAGTACTTC.